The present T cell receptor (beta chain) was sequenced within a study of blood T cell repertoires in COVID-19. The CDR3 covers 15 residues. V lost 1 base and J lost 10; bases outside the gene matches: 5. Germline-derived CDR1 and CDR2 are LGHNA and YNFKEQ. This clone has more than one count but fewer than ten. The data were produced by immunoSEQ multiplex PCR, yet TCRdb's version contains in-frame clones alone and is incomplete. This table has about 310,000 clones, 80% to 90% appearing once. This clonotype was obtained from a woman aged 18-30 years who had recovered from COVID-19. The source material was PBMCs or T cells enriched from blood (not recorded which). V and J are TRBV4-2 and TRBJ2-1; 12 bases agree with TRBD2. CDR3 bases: TGTGCCAGCAGCCAAGCTAGCGGGGGGGCCCGGGAGCAGTTCTTC. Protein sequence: CASSQASGGAREQFF.